The rows below give T cell receptor beta chains drawn from one sample of a study of blood T cell repertoires in COVID-19. Sequencing used immunoSEQ multiplex PCR; TCRdb keeps in-frame clones, though not all of them. This table has some 70,000 clones, just over 85% appearing once. Material for sequencing was peripheral blood. These receptors were collected from a man aged 45-65 years with active COVID-19. The CDR3 runs from the conserved cysteine through the conserved F or W. A D gene is named only where the DNA matches it firmly. Expanded clones get a size class; other rows say once, few or many, or leave the size out.

>TRBJ2-1|NA|TRBD2|TRBV7-2
CASSLGPLGGRARSEQFF
TGTGCCAGCAGCTTAGGTCCGCTAGGAGGGAGGGCGCGGAGTGAGCAGTTCTTC
>TRBJ1-5|NA|TRBD1|TRBV7-2
CASSPATGRNQPQHF
TGTGCCAGCAGTCCCGCGACAGGGAGAAATCAGCCCCAGCATTTT
>TRBJ1-4|NA|NA|TRBV5-1
CASSFGSNNEKLFF
TGCGCCAGCAGCTTCGGGTCTAATAATGAAAAACTGTTTTTT
>TRBJ2-3|NA|NA|TRBV7-3
CASSFITADTQYF
TGTGCCAGCAGCTTTATTACAGCAGATACGCAGTATTTT
>TRBJ2-5|NA|TRBD2|TRBV5-4
CASSRRLAGGDSQETQYF
TGTGCCAGCAGCCGGAGGCTAGCGGGAGGGGATTCGCAAGAGACCCAGTACTTC
>TRBJ2-7|NA|TRBD1|TRBV19
CASSIRGTADEQYF
TGTGCCAGTAGTATAAGGGGGACAGCGGACGAGCAGTACTTC
>TRBJ1-6|NA|TRBD1|TRBV7-8
CASSSGQYNSPLHF
TGTGCCAGCAGCTCGGGACAGTATAATTCACCCCTCCACTTT
>TRBJ1-1|NA|NA|TRBV6-6
CASSYTPRNTEAFF
TGTGCCAGCAGTTACACCCCTAGGAACACTGAAGCTTTCTTT
>TRBJ1-5|NA|NA|TRBV15
CATSRDWAVSGPQHF
TGTGCCACCAGCAGAGATTGGGCCGTTTCAGGGCCCCAGCATTTT
>TRBJ1-3|NA|NA|TRBV10-3
CAIREPRGMRNTIYF
TGTGCCATCAGGGAACCCCGGGGTATGAGAAACACCATATATTTT
>TRBJ1-2|NA|NA|TRBV5-1
CASSPPSSGYGYTF
TGCGCCAGCAGCCCCCCTAGTAGCGGCTATGGCTACACCTTC
>TRBJ2-5|NA|TRBD2|TRBV7-8
CASTPWAGEGETQYF
TGTGCCAGCACCCCGTGGGCGGGGGAGGGGGAGACCCAGTACTTC
>TRBJ2-1|NA|NA|TRBV10-2
CASLARGISSYNEQFF
TGCGCCAGCCTGGCGCGCGGGATAAGCTCCTACAATGAGCAGTTCTTC
>TRBJ1-4|NA|NA|TRBV19
CASRSGSNEKLFF
TGTGCCAGTCGGTCAGGCAGTAATGAAAAACTGTTTTTT
>TRBJ2-1|NA|NA|TRBV24-1
CATAGYNEQFF
TGTGCCACAGCGGGTTACAATGAGCAGTTCTTC
>TRBJ2-5|once|TRBD2|TRBV6-5
CATLLAGAQETQYF
TGTGCCACCTTACTAGCGGGGGCTCAAGAGACCCAGTACTTC
>TRBJ2-1|NA|NA|TRBV24-1
CATVSGGGPYNEQFF
TGTGCCACCGTTTCTGGGGGGGGGCCTTACAATGAGCAGTTCTTC
>TRBJ2-6|NA|NA|TRBV12-5
CASGSIGHQTSGANVLTF
TGTGCTAGTGGTTCTATTGGACACCAGACCTCTGGGGCCAACGTCCTGACTTTC
>TRBJ2-7|NA|NA|TRBV5-4
CASSAGNSDSYEQYF
TGTGCCAGCAGCGCTGGTAACAGTGACTCCTACGAGCAGTACTTC
>TRBJ1-5|NA|NA|TRBV6-5
CASSPQETNNQPQHF
TGTGCCAGCAGCCCACAGGAGACCAACAATCAGCCCCAGCATTTT
>TRBJ1-3|NA|NA|TRBV6-5
CASTDTFSGNTIYF
TGTGCCAGCACAGACACCTTCTCTGGAAACACCATATATTTT
>TRBJ1-2|NA|NA|TRBV19
CASSATGTHNYGYTF
TGTGCCAGTTCCGCTACGGGAACACATAACTATGGCTACACCTTC
>TRBJ2-1|NA|TRBD2|TRBV11-2
CASSLGLAESNEQFF
TGTGCCAGCAGCTTGGGACTAGCGGAGAGTAATGAGCAGTTCTTC
>TRBJ2-7|NA|NA|TRBV3-1/TRBV3-2
CASSQAPGVGEQYF
TGTGCCAGCAGCCAAGCGCCGGGGGTGGGGGAGCAGTACTTC
>TRBJ2-5|NA|TRBD2|TRBV11-3
CASSSGRGEPFEETQYF
TGTGCCAGCAGTTCAGGGAGGGGAGAACCTTTCGAAGAGACCCAGTACTTC
>TRBJ2-1|once|TRBD2|TRBV4-1
CASSLHASGTSGASSYNEQFF
TGCGCCAGCAGCCTTCACGCCTCCGGGACTAGCGGGGCGAGCTCCTACAATGAGCAGTTCTTC
>TRBJ2-1|NA|TRBD2|TRBV2
CASRRLAAYNEQFF
TGTGCCAGTCGACGACTAGCGGCATACAATGAGCAGTTCTTC
>TRBJ2-5|NA|NA|TRBV5-1
CASSPEGEETQYF
TGCGCCAGCAGCCCCGAGGGGGAAGAGACCCAGTACTTC
>TRBJ2-7|few|TRBD2|TRBV6-2/TRBV6-3
CASSSTSGGSYEQYF
TGTGCCAGCAGTTCAACTAGCGGGGGCTCCTACGAGCAGTACTTC
>TRBJ1-4|NA|TRBD1|TRBV9
CASSPGDRHNEKLFF
TGTGCCAGCAGCCCGGGGGACAGACATAATGAAAAACTGTTTTTT
>TRBJ2-5|NA|NA|TRBV5-1
CASSLAEETQYF
TGCGCCAGCAGCTTGGCAGAAGAGACCCAGTACTTC
>TRBJ2-1|NA|NA|TRBV13
CASSLYSYNEQFF
TGTGCCAGCAGCTTATATTCCTACAATGAGCAGTTCTTC
>TRBJ1-6|NA|NA|TRBV9
CASSFQEGRSPLHF
TGTGCCAGCAGCTTTCAAGAGGGGAGGTCACCCCTCCACTTT
>TRBJ2-2|NA|NA|TRBV19
CASSSRGAAGGELFF
TGTGCCAGTAGTTCTCGTGGGGCCGCGGGGGGGGAGCTGTTTTTT
>TRBJ2-3|NA|TRBD2|TRBV5-1
CASSPGGLAGGSTDTQYF
TGCGCCAGCAGCCCCGGGGGACTAGCGGGAGGTAGCACAGATACGCAGTATTTT
>TRBJ1-4|NA|NA|TRBV19
CASSTTGGLTNEKLFF
TGTGCCAGTAGTACCACCGGAGGGTTAACTAATGAAAAACTGTTTTTT
>TRBJ1-1|NA|NA|TRBV5-1
CASSLGSLPRTVAYRNTEAFF
TGCGCCAGCAGCTTGGGGTCGCTTCCAAGGACAGTTGCCTACAGGAACACTGAAGCTTTCTTT
>TRBJ1-5|NA|NA|TRBV28
CASSLVAYSNQPQHF
TGTGCCAGCAGTTTAGTAGCATATAGCAATCAGCCCCAGCATTTT
>TRBJ1-5|NA|TRBD1|TRBV10-2
CASSDGQGQPQHF
TGCGCCAGCAGTGACGGACAGGGCCAGCCCCAGCATTTT
>TRBJ1-4|NA|NA|TRBV4-2
CASSRTASNEKLFF
TGTGCCAGCAGCAGGACAGCCTCTAATGAAAAACTGTTTTTT
>TRBJ1-6|NA|NA|TRBV27
CASSLRGREDSPLHF
TGTGCCAGCAGTTTACGGGGCAGGGAGGATTCACCCCTCCACTTT
>TRBJ1-2|NA|NA|TRBV11-2
CASSLLNYGYTF
TGTGCCAGCAGCTTATTAAACTATGGCTACACCTTC
>TRBJ1-4|NA|TRBD1|TRBV30
CAWSGQGFGKLFF
TGTGCCTGGAGTGGACAGGGGTTTGGAAAACTGTTTTTT
>TRBJ1-2|NA|NA|TRBV9
CASSVVDSPF
TGTGCCAGCAGCGTAGTGGACAGCCCCTTC
>TRBJ2-1|NA|TRBD2|TRBV25-1
CASSERGLALYNEQFF
TGTGCCAGCAGTGAACGCGGACTAGCCCTTTACAATGAGCAGTTCTTC
>TRBJ2-7|once|NA|TRBV27
CASSLSRTLGSEQYF
TGTGCCAGCAGTTTATCGCGGACCCTCGGGAGCGAGCAGTACTTC
>TRBJ2-5|NA|TRBD2|TRBV27
CASSWGGGETQYF
TGTGCCAGCAGCTGGGGGGGAGGGGAGACCCAGTACTTC
>TRBJ2-5|NA|NA|TRBV10-2
CASSQQGRETQYF
TGCGCCAGCAGTCAACAGGGTAGGGAGACCCAGTACTTC
>TRBJ1-5|NA|TRBD1|TRBV6-6
CASRRDRGRQPQHF
TGTGCCAGCAGACGTGACAGGGGACGACAGCCCCAGCATTTT
>TRBJ2-5|NA|NA|TRBV6-1
CASSEPLVGGAQYF
TGTGCCAGCAGTGAACCACTAGTAGGGGGGGCCCAGTACTTC
>TRBJ1-4|NA|NA|TRBV5-1
CASSTGATNEKLFF
TGCGCCAGCAGTACCGGGGCAACTAATGAAAAACTGTTTTTT
>TRBJ2-3|NA|NA|TRBV7-3
CASAKAGLGDTQYF
TGTGCCAGCGCAAAGGCGGGGCTGGGGGATACGCAGTATTTT
>TRBJ1-2|NA|TRBD1|TRBV6-5
CASSRDSSNYGYTF
TGTGCCAGCAGCCGGGACAGTTCTAACTATGGCTACACCTTC
>TRBJ1-1|NA|NA|TRBV7-9
CASRETQGRNTEAFF
TGTGCCAGCAGGGAGACACAGGGAAGGAACACTGAAGCTTTCTTT
>TRBJ1-3|NA|NA|TRBV23-1
CATRGVGNTIYF
TGCGCCACCAGAGGTGTCGGGAACACCATATATTTT